The clone carrying this TCR beta chain came up a few times. Its antigen is not identified. CDR1 is MGHRA, CDR2 YSYEKL, per germline. This CDR3 spans 19 amino acids. The junction had 12 bases not matched to a gene; V was cut back by 1 base and J by 0 bases. Researchers ran the PCR with 60 Vbeta and 13 Jbeta primers. Only in-frame clones appear in the TCRdb table, and some are missing; sequencing was by immunoSEQ multiplex PCR. The sample has about 170,000 clones; more than 75% are singletons. The data derive from a study of cytomegalovirus exposure and HLA in healthy donors. Across the whole study: Caucasian-associated ancestry cluster membership applied to 75% to 85% of under 450 genotyped donors. Overall study results and limits: Per published reports, the classifier diagnosed cytomegalovirus status with high specificity and sensitivity. The study recorded about 150 TCR beta chains that were cytomegalovirus-associated. HLA alleles showed associations with about 15,000 TCR beta sequences in a later analysis, at a 0.05 false discovery rate.

This TCR was sampled from a girl under 10 years old in good health and CMV-seropositive. The sequencing input was PBMCs. J is TRBJ2-1 and V is TRBV4-1; TRBD2 matches 7 bases. CDR3 protein: CASSQGSLGGSGSYNEQFF. The CDR3 region has the DNA TGCGCCAGCAGCCAAGGATCCCTGGGGGGGTCAGGCTCCTACAATGAGCAGTTCTTC.